The clone carrying this T cell receptor beta chain was recorded a few times. Its antigen remains unidentified. Both 60 Vbeta primers and 13 Jbeta primers went into the PCR. Assay: immunoSEQ multiplex PCR; the TCRdb copy retains only in-frame clones and omits some. The sample lists around 100,000 clones, roughly 71% occurring once. The data derive from a study of cytomegalovirus exposure and HLA in healthy donors. Study results and caveats: Later analysis identified several of the most significant clusters that appeared linked to common viral pathogens.

This CDR3 is 12 amino acids long. V was pared by 6 bases and J by 5 bases, with 10 bases between. From germline, CDR1 is KGHSH and CDR2 LQKENI. This chain connects TRBV18 to TRBJ2-5; D is undetermined. The TCR was taken from a man over 45 in good health and CMV-seronegative. Sequencing was carried out using PBMCs. This CDR3 is CASSPTAETQYF. The CDR3 region has the DNA TGTGCCAGCTCCCCTACCGCGGAGACCCAGTACTTC.